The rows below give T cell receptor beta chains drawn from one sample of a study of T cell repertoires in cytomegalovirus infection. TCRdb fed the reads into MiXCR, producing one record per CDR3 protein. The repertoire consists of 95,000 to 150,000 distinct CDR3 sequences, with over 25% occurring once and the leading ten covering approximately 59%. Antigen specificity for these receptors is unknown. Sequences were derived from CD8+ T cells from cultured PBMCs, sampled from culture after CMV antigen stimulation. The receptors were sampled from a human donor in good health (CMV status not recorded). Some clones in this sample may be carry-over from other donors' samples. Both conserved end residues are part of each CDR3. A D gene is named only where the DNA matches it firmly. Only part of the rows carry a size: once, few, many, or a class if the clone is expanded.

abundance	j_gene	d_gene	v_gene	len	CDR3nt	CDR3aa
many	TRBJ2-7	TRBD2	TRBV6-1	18	TGTGCCAGCATCCTAGCTGGGGCAGCGGGACTAACTTCCTACGAGCAGTACTTC	CASILAGAAGLTSYEQYF
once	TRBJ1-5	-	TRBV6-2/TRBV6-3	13	TGTGCCAGCATCCGGGATCCCAATCAGCCCCAGCATTTT	CASIRDPNQPQHF
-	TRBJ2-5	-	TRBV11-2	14	TGTGCCAGCAGCTTAGAATACTACCAAGAGACCCAGTACTTC	CASSLEYYQETQYF
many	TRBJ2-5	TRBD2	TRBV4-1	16	TGCGCCAGCAGCCAGGTAGCGGGGGTAGGACAAGAGACCCAGTACTTC	CASSQVAGVGQETQYF
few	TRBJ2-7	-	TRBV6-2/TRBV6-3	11	TGTGCCAGCAGTTACTCCGGGGAGCAGTACTTC	CASSYSGEQYF
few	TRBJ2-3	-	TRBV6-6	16	TGTGCCAGCAGTTACTCGTATCCGGGGGCTGCAGATACGCAGTATTTT	CASSYSYPGAADTQYF
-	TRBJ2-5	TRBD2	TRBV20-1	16	TGCAGTGCTAGAGATCATTTGGGCCTAGCGGAAGAGACCCAGTACTTC	CSARDHLGLAEETQYF
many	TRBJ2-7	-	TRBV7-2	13	TGTGCCAGCAGCTTAGGGCAGGGGCGGGAGCAGTACTTC	CASSLGQGREQYF
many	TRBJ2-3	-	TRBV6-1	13	TGTGCCAGTAACAGGATGTTATCAGATACGCAGTATTTT	CASNRMLSDTQYF
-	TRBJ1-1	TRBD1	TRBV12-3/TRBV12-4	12	TGTGCCAGCATTCTGGGACAGACTGAAGCTTTCTTT	CASILGQTEAFF
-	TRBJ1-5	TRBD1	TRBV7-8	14	TGTGCCAGCAGCTTAGTTACAGGGGATAGGCCCCAGCATTTT	CASSLVTGDRPQHF
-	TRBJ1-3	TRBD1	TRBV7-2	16	TGTGCCAGCAGTTGGGGACAGGGCTTTACTGGAAACACCATATATTTT	CASSWGQGFTGNTIYF
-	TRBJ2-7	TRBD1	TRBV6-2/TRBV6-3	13	TGTGCCACCCAGACAGGGATATTCTACGAGCAGTACTTC	CATQTGIFYEQYF
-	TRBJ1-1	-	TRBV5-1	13	TGCGCCAGCAGCTACCGGGGGACGACTGAAGCTTTCTTT	CASSYRGTTEAFF
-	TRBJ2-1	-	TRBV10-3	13	TGTGCCATCAGAGAGGGGGGGGGCTACGAGCAGTTCTTC	CAIREGGGYEQFF
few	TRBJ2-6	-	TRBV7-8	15	TGTGCCAGCAGCCTACCATCCTCTGGGGCCAACGTCCTGACTTTC	CASSLPSSGANVLTF
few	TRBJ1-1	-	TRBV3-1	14	TGTGCCAGCAGCCAAGATTGGGAGGGGGCTGAAGCTTTCTTT	CASSQDWEGAEAFF
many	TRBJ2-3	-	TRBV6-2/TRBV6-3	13	TGTGCCAGCAGTTACCGGGACACAGATACGCAGTATTTT	CASSYRDTDTQYF
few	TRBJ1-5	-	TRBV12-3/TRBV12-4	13	TGTGCCAGCAGTATCGGGCTCCTCCACGCCCAGCATTTT	CASSIGLLHAQHF
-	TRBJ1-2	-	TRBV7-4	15	TGTGCCAGCAGCGGCCAGTGGGCAGAGAACTATGGCTACACCTTC	CASSGQWAENYGYTF
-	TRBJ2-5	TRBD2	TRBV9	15	TGTGCCAGCAGCGTAGGGGTTGCGGGGGGAGAGACCCAGTACTTC	CASSVGVAGGETQYF
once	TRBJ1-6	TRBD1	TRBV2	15	TGTGCCAGCAGTGTAGGGACAGCTGAAAATTCACCCCTCCACTTT	CASSVGTAENSPLHF
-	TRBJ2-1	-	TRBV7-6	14	TGTGCCAGCAGCTTAGAAGCAGGGTACGATGAGCAGTTCTTC	CASSLEAGYDEQFF
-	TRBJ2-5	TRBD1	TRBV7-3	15	TGTGCCAGCAGCTCGGACAGGGACTGGTCGGAGACCCAGTACTTC	CASSSDRDWSETQYF
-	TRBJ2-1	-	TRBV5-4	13	TGTGCCAGCAGCTCCTCCGTCGACAATGAGCAGTTCTTC	CASSSSVDNEQFF
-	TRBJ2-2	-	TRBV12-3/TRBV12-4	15	TGTGCCAGCAGCCCAATAGATCGGGGCACCGGGGAGCTGTTTTTT	CASSPIDRGTGELFF
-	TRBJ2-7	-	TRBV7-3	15	TGTGCCAGCGAAGGGATAGGGGTCCCCTCCTACGAGCAGTACTTC	CASEGIGVPSYEQYF
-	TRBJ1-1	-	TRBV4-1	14	TGCGCCAGCAGCCAAGGTGGGGGCCGCACTGAAGCTTTCTTT	CASSQGGGRTEAFF
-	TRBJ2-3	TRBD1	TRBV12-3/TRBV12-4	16	TGTGCCAGCACCCAAAGTCGGGACAGGGTAACAGATACGCAGTATTTT	CASTQSRDRVTDTQYF
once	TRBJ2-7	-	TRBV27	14	TGTGCCAGCAGTTTAGGACTATCCTCCTACGAGCAGTACTTC	CASSLGLSSYEQYF
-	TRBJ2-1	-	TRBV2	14	TGTGCCAGCAGCCCTCGGATAGAATACAATGAGCAGTTCTTC	CASSPRIEYNEQFF
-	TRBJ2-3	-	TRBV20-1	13	TGCAGTGCTAGAGAAACGGGGACAGATACGCAGTATTTT	CSARETGTDTQYF
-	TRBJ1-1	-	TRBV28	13	TGTGCCAGCAGGACACTTTGGGGGACTGAAGCTTTCTTT	CASRTLWGTEAFF
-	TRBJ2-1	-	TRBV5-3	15	TGTGCCAGCAGCTTGGTCGGGGGGCACTACAATGAGCAGTTCTTC	CASSLVGGHYNEQFF
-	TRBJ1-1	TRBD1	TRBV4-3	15	TGCGCCAGCAGCCAAGAGGGCAGGGGGCAAACTGAAGCTTTCTTT	CASSQEGRGQTEAFF
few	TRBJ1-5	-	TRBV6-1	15	TGTGCCAGCAGTCGGGACATTTCCAAGGAGCAGCCCCAGCATTTT	CASSRDISKEQPQHF
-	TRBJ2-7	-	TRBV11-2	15	TGTGCCAGCAGCAGCAGTGGGGGGCCGGGGTACGAGCAGTACTTC	CASSSSGGPGYEQYF
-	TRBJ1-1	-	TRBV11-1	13	TGTGCCAGCAGCTTGGTGGGTGGTGGAGAAGCTTTCTTT	CASSLVGGGEAFF
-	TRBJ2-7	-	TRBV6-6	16	TGTGCCAGCAGTGGAGACGGGATATCTCAATCCTACGAGCAGTACTTC	CASSGDGISQSYEQYF
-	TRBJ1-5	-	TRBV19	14	TGTGCCAGTAGTATCCTAGGGGCACATCAGCCCCAGCATTTT	CASSILGAHQPQHF
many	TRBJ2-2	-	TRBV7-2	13	TGTGCCAGCAGCTTACAAGGCACCGGGGAGCTGTTTTTT	CASSLQGTGELFF
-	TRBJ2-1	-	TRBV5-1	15	TGCGCCAGCAGCTTGCTTTTCGGGGACTACAATGAGCAGTTCTTC	CASSLLFGDYNEQFF
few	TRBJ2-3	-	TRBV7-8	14	TGTGCCAGCACCATATCCCATGGCACAGATACGCAGTATTTT	CASTISHGTDTQYF
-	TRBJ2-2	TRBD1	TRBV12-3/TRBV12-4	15	TGTGCCAGCAAGATCCGGGACAGCATTGCCGGGGAGCTGTTTTTT	CASKIRDSIAGELFF
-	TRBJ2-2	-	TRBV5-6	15	TGTGCCAGCAGCTTGTGGAGTCAGGACACCGGGGAGCTGTTTTTT	CASSLWSQDTGELFF
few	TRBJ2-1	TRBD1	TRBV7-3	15	TGTGCCAGCAGCTTAACCCGGGACAGCTACAATGAGCAGTTCTTC	CASSLTRDSYNEQFF
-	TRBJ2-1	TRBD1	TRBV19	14	TGTGCCAGTAGAAGGACAGGGGCGTACAATGAGCAGTTCTTC	CASRRTGAYNEQFF
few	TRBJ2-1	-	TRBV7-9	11	TGTGCCAGCAGCAGGGGATTTGAGCAGTTCTTC	CASSRGFEQFF
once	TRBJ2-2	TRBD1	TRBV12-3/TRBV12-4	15	TGTGCCAGCAAGCTTGGGACAGGAAGCTCCGGGGAGCTGTTTTTT	CASKLGTGSSGELFF
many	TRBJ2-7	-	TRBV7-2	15	TGTGCCAGCAGCTTAAGTTGGCAGGAGGGGTTTGCTAAGTACTTC	CASSLSWQEGFAKYF
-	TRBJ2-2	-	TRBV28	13	TGTGCCAGCAGTGGAAAGACGGCCGGGGAGCTGTTTTTT	CASSGKTAGELFF
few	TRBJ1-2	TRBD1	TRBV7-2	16	TGTGCCAGCAGCTGGGGACAGGGGAGGGCCTACGATGGCTACACCTTC	CASSWGQGRAYDGYTF
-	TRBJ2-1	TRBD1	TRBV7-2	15	TGTGCCAGCAGCTTAGTGGGACAGGGTTCCAATGAGCAGTTCTTC	CASSLVGQGSNEQFF
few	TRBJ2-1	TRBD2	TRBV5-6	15	TGTGCCAGCAGCTTGCTAGCGGACCCCTACAATGAGCAGTTCTTC	CASSLLADPYNEQFF
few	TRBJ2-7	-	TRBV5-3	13	TGTGCCAGCAGCTTAGGACAGAACTACGAGCAGTACTTC	CASSLGQNYEQYF